The rows below give T cell receptor beta chains drawn from one sample of a study of OX40 agonist ivuxolimab in advanced cancers. Here immunoSEQ multiplex PCR was the method, and the copy in TCRdb shows in-frame clones only, minus some. Here the sample spans over 75,000 clones, less than 95% being singletons. The sequences come from CD4+ or CD8+ T cells sorted from blood, collected in a trial of the OX40 agonist ivuxolimab. Source of these receptors: an adult with an advanced solid tumor such as melanoma, head and neck, liver or kidney cancer. Each CDR3 is given with its conserved first and last residue. The order of the fields is CDR3 length, clone size, V gene, D gene, J gene, CDR3 protein, CDR3 DNA. A D gene is named only where the DNA matches it firmly. Where a row states a size, it is once, few, many or the class of an expanded clone; other rows omit it.

>15|NA|TRBV11-3|TRBD1|TRBJ1-1
CASSPQGQGLTEAFF
TGTGCCAGCAGCCCGCAAGGACAGGGCCTCACTGAAGCTTTCTTT
>14|NA|TRBV11-2|TRBD1|TRBJ1-2
CASSLAGGGYGYTF
TGTGCCAGCAGCTTAGCAGGGGGGGGGTATGGCTACACCTTC
>16|once|TRBV11-2|TRBD2|TRBJ2-5
CASSLIRLAGWETQYF
TGTGCCAGCAGCTTAATTCGGCTAGCGGGTTGGGAGACCCAGTACTTC
>18|NA|TRBV4-3|TRBD2|TRBJ2-3
CASSQVAGDWFSPDTQYF
TGCGCCAGCAGCCAAGTAGCGGGAGACTGGTTCTCCCCAGATACGCAGTATTTT
>15|once|TRBV7-3|TRBD1|TRBJ2-1
CASSPKGQGYNEQFF
TGTGCCAGCAGCCCGAAGGGACAGGGGTACAATGAGCAGTTCTTC
>15|NA|TRBV28|TRBD1|TRBJ1-6
CASTLRDRDNSPLHF
TGTGCCAGCACCCTCCGGGACAGGGATAATTCACCCCTCCACTTT
>13|NA|TRBV12-2|NA|TRBJ2-7
CASRFRTSYEQYF
TGTGCAAGTCGCTTCCGGACTAGCTACGAGCAGTACTTC
>15|NA|TRBV27|NA|TRBJ1-2
CASSLSEGRGNGYTF
TGTGCCAGCAGTTTATCGGAGGGGAGGGGAAATGGCTACACCTTC
>17|NA|TRBV19|TRBD1|TRBJ1-2
CASSLGDRGSSVYGYTF
TGTGCCAGTAGTCTAGGGGACAGGGGGTCCTCTGTCTATGGCTACACCTTC
>15|NA|TRBV29-1|NA|TRBJ2-2
CSGGTGIDWTGELFF
TGCAGCGGTGGAACAGGGATCGATTGGACCGGGGAGCTGTTTTTT
>14|NA|TRBV7-2|NA|TRBJ2-5
CASSLEASQETQYF
TGTGCCAGCAGCTTAGAGGCTAGTCAAGAGACCCAGTACTTC
>14|NA|TRBV28|TRBD1|TRBJ1-2
CASSLGQDNYGYTF
TGTGCCAGCAGTTTAGGACAGGACAACTATGGCTACACCTTC
>13|NA|TRBV30|NA|TRBJ1-2
CAWSSEPIHGYTF
TGTGCCTGGAGTTCCGAACCCATCCATGGCTACACCTTC
>14|NA|TRBV14|TRBD1|TRBJ2-3
CASSPWTGLDTQYF
TGTGCCAGCAGCCCATGGACAGGGTTAGATACGCAGTATTTT
>11|NA|TRBV6-1|NA|TRBJ1-1
CATNSGTEAFF
TGTGCGACCAATAGTGGGACTGAAGCTTTCTTT
>16|NA|TRBV5-1|NA|TRBJ2-7
CASSVGGGTVGGEQYF
TGCGCCAGCAGCGTAGGAGGGGGGACAGTAGGTGGAGAGCAGTACTTC
>15|few|TRBV15|TRBD1|TRBJ2-7
CATSREQGLGGEQYF
TGTGCCACCAGCAGAGAACAGGGGCTAGGAGGCGAGCAGTACTTC
>15|NA|TRBV2|NA|TRBJ2-7
CASSEAPQPTYEQYF
TGTGCCAGCAGTGAAGCGCCCCAACCTACCTACGAGCAGTACTTC
>12|few|TRBV10-3|NA|TRBJ2-2
CATGRNTGELFF
TGTGCCACCGGGAGAAACACCGGGGAGCTGTTTTTT
>14|NA|TRBV5-1|NA|TRBJ2-1
CASRTVRSYNEQFF
TGCGCCAGCAGGACAGTCAGGTCCTACAATGAGCAGTTCTTC
>14|NA|TRBV7-2|TRBD1|TRBJ2-7
CASSLGQGNYEQYF
TGTGCCAGCAGCTTAGGACAGGGAAACTACGAGCAGTACTTC
>13|NA|TRBV30|TRBD2|TRBJ2-7
CAWREGRVYEQYF
TGTGCCTGGAGGGAGGGGAGGGTATACGAGCAGTACTTC
>12|NA|TRBV11-3|TRBD1|TRBJ1-1
CASSLDRAEAFF
TGTGCCAGCAGCCTAGACAGGGCTGAAGCTTTCTTT
>16|NA|TRBV7-3|TRBD2|TRBJ2-1
CASSWTSGGTYNEQFF
TGTGCCAGCAGCTGGACTAGCGGGGGTACTTACAATGAGCAGTTCTTC
>16|NA|TRBV19|NA|TRBJ1-5
CASTARQEYSNQPQHF
TGTGCCAGTACCGCTAGACAGGAGTATAGCAATCAGCCCCAGCATTTT
>12|once|TRBV5-5|TRBD1|TRBJ1-2
CASSFRGQGYTF
TGTGCCAGCAGCTTCAGGGGGCAGGGCTACACCTTC
>13|NA|TRBV19|NA|TRBJ2-5
CASSIGSQETQYF
TGTGCCAGTAGTATCGGAAGCCAAGAGACCCAGTACTTC
>15|NA|TRBV6-1|NA|TRBJ1-2
CASRPGTQSRNGYTF
TGTGCCAGCAGGCCCGGGACGCAGTCTAGAAATGGCTACACCTTC
>14|NA|TRBV27|NA|TRBJ1-5
CASSFRDSNQPQHF
TGTGCCAGCAGTTTCCGGGATAGCAATCAGCCCCAGCATTTT
>15|few|TRBV7-2|TRBD1|TRBJ2-7
CASSLKGDRAIEQYF
TGTGCCAGCAGCCTCAAAGGGGACAGGGCTATCGAGCAGTACTTC
>13|NA|TRBV7-2|NA|TRBJ2-5
CASSRNREETQYF
TGTGCCAGCAGCCGAAACAGGGAGGAGACCCAGTACTTC
>14|NA|TRBV11-1|TRBD1|TRBJ1-2
CASSKYGTEGGYTF
TGTGCCAGCAGCAAGTACGGGACAGAGGGTGGCTACACCTTC
>12|NA|TRBV30|NA|TRBJ1-4
CAWGTEIEKLFF
TGTGCCTGGGGGACTGAGATAGAAAAACTGTTTTTT
>12|few|TRBV6-1|NA|TRBJ2-1
CASSVLTLEQFF
TGTGCCAGCAGTGTTCTGACCCTCGAGCAGTTCTTC
>16|NA|TRBV4-3|TRBD1|TRBJ1-3
CASSQEGGASGNTIYF
TGCGCCAGCAGCCAAGAAGGGGGCGCATCCGGAAACACCATATATTTT
>18|once|TRBV12-5|TRBD1|TRBJ1-5
CASGLVVAGTGRNQPQHF
TGTGCTAGTGGTTTGGTGGTTGCCGGGACAGGCCGCAATCAGCCCCAGCATTTT
>16|NA|TRBV7-2|NA|TRBJ1-1
CASSIFLGEGNTEAFF
TGTGCCAGCAGCATATTTCTGGGCGAGGGGAACACTGAAGCTTTCTTT
>12|NA|TRBV28|NA|TRBJ1-1
CASRASNTEAFF
TGTGCCAGCAGGGCGTCGAACACTGAAGCTTTCTTT
>15|NA|TRBV13|NA|TRBJ2-7
CASSLGRLGGYEQYF
TGTGCCAGCAGCTTAGGCCGACTAGGAGGCTACGAGCAGTACTTC
>15|NA|TRBV2|NA|TRBJ2-2
CASRFDITNTGELFF
TGTGCCAGCCGATTCGATATAACGAACACCGGGGAGCTGTTTTTT
>15|NA|TRBV7-9|NA|TRBJ2-3
CASSLDGASTDTQYF
TGTGCCAGCAGCCTGGACGGGGCTAGCACAGATACGCAGTATTTT
>18|NA|TRBV27|NA|TRBJ1-1
CASTHLPRGGLMNTEAFF
TGTGCCAGCACCCACCTCCCCAGAGGGGGGTTGATGAACACTGAAGCTTTCTTT
>17|NA|TRBV4-2|TRBD2|TRBJ2-3
CASSQGIAGGPGDTQYF
TGTGCCAGCAGCCAAGGAATAGCGGGAGGGCCGGGAGATACGCAGTATTTT
>15|once|TRBV7-8|TRBD1|TRBJ1-1
CASSPRDRGNTEAFF
TGTGCCAGCAGCCCTCGGGACAGGGGGAACACTGAAGCTTTCTTT
>14|NA|TRBV10-3|NA|TRBJ1-5
CAISEIRDGQPQHF
TGTGCCATCAGTGAAATCAGGGACGGACAGCCCCAGCATTTT
>14|few|TRBV5-4|NA|TRBJ2-5
CASSLDPDQETQYF
TGTGCCAGCAGCTTGGATCCGGACCAAGAGACCCAGTACTTC
>13|NA|TRBV7-3|NA|TRBJ2-3
CASSSPGVDTQYF
TGTGCCAGCAGCTCGCCAGGAGTAGATACGCAGTATTTT
>16|NA|TRBV4-1|TRBD1|TRBJ2-7
CASSPGQGAQYYEQYF
TGCGCCAGCAGCCCGGGACAGGGGGCCCAATACTACGAGCAGTACTTC
>16|NA|TRBV4-1|TRBD2|TRBJ2-2
CASSQDSGRFTGELFF
TGCGCCAGCAGCCAAGATAGCGGGAGGTTCACCGGGGAGCTGTTTTTT
>14|NA|TRBV28|NA|TRBJ1-2
CASSPPGAAHGYTF
TGTGCCAGCAGTCCACCTGGAGCAGCCCACGGCTACACCTTC
>13|NA|TRBV5-1|NA|TRBJ2-4
CASSPGTGNIQYF
TGCGCCAGCAGCCCCGGGACTGGGAACATTCAGTACTTC
>11|NA|TRBV29-1|TRBD1|TRBJ1-2
CSAVTGGGYTF
TGCAGCGCTGTGACAGGGGGTGGCTACACCTTC
>16|many|TRBV18|NA|TRBJ1-2
CASSPQALPGSYGYTF
TGTGCCAGCTCACCTCAGGCCCTCCCAGGGTCCTATGGCTACACCTTC
>15|once|TRBV6-5|NA|TRBJ1-3
CASSYGGNSGNTIYF
TGTGCCAGCAGTTACGGAGGGAACTCTGGAAACACCATATATTTT
>17|NA|TRBV7-2|TRBD1|TRBJ1-3
CASSLVAFQGGPGTIYF
TGTGCCAGCAGCTTAGTGGCTTTTCAGGGGGGCCCGGGCACCATATATTTT
>15|NA|TRBV7-8|NA|TRBJ2-5
CASRHQWRGQETQYF
TGTGCCAGCAGACATCAATGGAGGGGACAAGAGACCCAGTACTTC
>14|NA|TRBV18|NA|TRBJ2-7
CASSPFVSEVEQYF
TGTGCCAGCTCACCATTTGTGTCCGAGGTCGAGCAGTACTTC